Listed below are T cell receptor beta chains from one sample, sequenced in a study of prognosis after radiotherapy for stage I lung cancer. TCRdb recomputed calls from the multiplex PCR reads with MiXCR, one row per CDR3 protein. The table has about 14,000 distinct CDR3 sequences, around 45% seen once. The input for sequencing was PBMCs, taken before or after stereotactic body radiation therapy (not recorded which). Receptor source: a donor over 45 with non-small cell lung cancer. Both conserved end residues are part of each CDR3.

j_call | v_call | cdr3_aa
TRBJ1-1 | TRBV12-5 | CASGTGQATEAFF
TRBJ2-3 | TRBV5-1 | CASHPGQGYADTQYF
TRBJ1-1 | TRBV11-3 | CASSLDWAGETFF
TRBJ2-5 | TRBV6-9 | CASSYLGWQETKYF
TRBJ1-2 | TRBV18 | CASSPNGRGLRGYTF
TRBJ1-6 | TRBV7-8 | CASSLGGGNSPLHF
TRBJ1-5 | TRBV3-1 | CASSQGGAQPQHF
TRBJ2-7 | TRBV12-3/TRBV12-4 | CASSLNSQSYEQYF
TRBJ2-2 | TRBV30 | CAWSFGREDTGELFF
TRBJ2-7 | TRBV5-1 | CASSLDRTGEQYF
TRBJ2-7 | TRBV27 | CASRAYTGSYEQYF
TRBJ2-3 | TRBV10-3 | CAISTGPTDTQYF
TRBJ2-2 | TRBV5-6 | CASSWSGTGELFF
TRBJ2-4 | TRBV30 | CAWNGQGVVNIQYF
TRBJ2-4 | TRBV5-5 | CASSLEGLAKNIQYF
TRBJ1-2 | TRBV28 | CASSGQGNYGYTF
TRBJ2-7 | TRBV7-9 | CASSLSSGTRYSYEQYF
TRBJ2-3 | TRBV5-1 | CASSLGGPSTDTQYF
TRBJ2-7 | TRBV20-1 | CSAEKGVGSSDEQYF
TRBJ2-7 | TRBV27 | CASSLYRGMYEQYF
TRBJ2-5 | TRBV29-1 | CSVAGLAGVGGEAQYF
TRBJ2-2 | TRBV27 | CASLSIPPAPGELFF
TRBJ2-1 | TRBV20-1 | CSARVIGLEYNEQFF
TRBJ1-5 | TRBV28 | CASSSDSNQPQHF
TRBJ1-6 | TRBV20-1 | CSGGSGNSPLHF
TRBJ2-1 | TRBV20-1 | CSFIFGLAGFFPYNEQFF
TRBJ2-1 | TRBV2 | CASRGRDYNEQFF
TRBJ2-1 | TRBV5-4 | CASSLGGRLDNEQFF
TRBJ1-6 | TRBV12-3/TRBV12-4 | CASSLSGGVSPLHF
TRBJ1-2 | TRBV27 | CASSLGGGTYGYTF
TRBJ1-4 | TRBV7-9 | CASSLPGQFSTNEKLFF
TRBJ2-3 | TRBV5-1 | CASSLGLTGDTQYF
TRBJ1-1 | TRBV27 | CASRPGTVNTEAFF
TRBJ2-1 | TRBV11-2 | CASSLAPTPRVRGNEQFF
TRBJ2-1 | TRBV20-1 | CSAKRGLAGAYNEQFF
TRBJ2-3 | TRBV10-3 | CAISVTDTDTQYF
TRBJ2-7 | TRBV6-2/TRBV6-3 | CASSYSGREQYF
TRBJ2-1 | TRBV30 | CAWSVGRVSSGNEQFF
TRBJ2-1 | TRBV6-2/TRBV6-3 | CASRTGLTRNEQFF